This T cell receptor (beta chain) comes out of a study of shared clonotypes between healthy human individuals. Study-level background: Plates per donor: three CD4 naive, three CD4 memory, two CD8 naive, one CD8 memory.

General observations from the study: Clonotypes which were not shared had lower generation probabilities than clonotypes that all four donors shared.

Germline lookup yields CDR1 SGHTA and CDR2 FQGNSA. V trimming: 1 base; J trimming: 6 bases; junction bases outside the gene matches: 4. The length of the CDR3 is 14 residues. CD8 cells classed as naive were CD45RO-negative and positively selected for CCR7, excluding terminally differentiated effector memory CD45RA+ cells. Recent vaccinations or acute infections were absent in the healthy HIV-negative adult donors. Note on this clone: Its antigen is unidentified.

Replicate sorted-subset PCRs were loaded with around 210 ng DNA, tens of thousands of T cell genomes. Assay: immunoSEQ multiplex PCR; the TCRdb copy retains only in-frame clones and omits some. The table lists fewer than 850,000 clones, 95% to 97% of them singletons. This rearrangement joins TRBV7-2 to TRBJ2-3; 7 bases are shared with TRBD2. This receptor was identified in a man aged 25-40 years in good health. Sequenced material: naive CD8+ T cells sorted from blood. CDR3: CASSLGYGGDTQYF. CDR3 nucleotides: TGTGCCAGCAGCTTAGGCTACGGGGGGGATACGCAGTATTTT.